This note documents a single T cell receptor beta chain sequence. Its antigen is still unknown. The data stem from a study of cytomegalovirus exposure and HLA in healthy donors. The PCR employed 60 Vbeta primers together with 13 Jbeta primers. As handled by the study authors: Unique TCR beta chains totaled roughly 80 million in a later count, with approximately 11 million of them shared. Only in-frame clones appear in the TCRdb table, and some are missing; sequencing was by immunoSEQ multiplex PCR. Clone size and V and J calls were adopted from that table, with D and trimming inferred from the DNA. The sample records some 120,000 clones, 15% being singletons. CDR3 length: 10 residues. With 11 bases removed from V and 5 bases from J, the gap between germline ends came to 6 bases. Germline assignment: CDR1 SGHVS and CDR2 FNYEAQ. Regarding the study as a whole: Rare TCR sequences predominated, though certain public TCRs were found in many donors. Later genetic work tied a missense DCLRE1C variant to beta-chain V and J trimming.

Sequenced input: PBMCs. V is TRBV7-6 and J is TRBJ2-2; no clear D gene. This sequence was found in a woman between 18 and 30 years old in good health and CMV-seronegative. The CDR3 loop is CASGTGELFF. Here the CDR3 DNA reads TGTGCCTCAGGAACCGGGGAGCTGTTTTTT. Supplemented by reference TRBV7-6 and TRBJ2-2, the full variable domain reads GAGVSQSPRYKVTKRGQDVALRCDPISGHVSLYWYRQALGQGPEFLTYFNYEAQQDKSGLPNDRFSAERPEGSISTLTIQRTEQRDSAMYRCASGTGELFFGEGSRLTVL.